This TCR beta chain was identified in a study of Graves' ophthalmopathy and Graves' hyperthyroidism. As the template, RNA transcripts were used to amplify TCR beta CDR3 regions. Amplification began with first-round RT-PCR using HTBI primers, then second-round multiplex PCR was performed. Each CDR3 protein is one row after TCRdb ran MiXCR on the multiplex PCR reads. The sample has 200,000 to 250,000 distinct CDR3 sequences; roughly 21% are singletons. This clonotype was seen ten or more times. The V end was cut by 3 bases, the J end by 3 bases, with 11 bases between. CDR3 size: 15 residues. CDR1 SGHVS and CDR2 FQNEAQ come from the germline V gene.

The rearrangement joins TRBV7-8 to TRBJ2-2; either TRBD1 or TRBD2 may supply D (5 bases each). The sample was peripheral blood. This TCR was recovered from a woman in her forties or fifties with Graves' ophthalmopathy. This CDR3 reads CASSFTQGHTGELFF. For the CDR3, the DNA is TGTGCCAGCAGCTTTACGCAGGGACACACCGGGGAGCTGTTTTTT.